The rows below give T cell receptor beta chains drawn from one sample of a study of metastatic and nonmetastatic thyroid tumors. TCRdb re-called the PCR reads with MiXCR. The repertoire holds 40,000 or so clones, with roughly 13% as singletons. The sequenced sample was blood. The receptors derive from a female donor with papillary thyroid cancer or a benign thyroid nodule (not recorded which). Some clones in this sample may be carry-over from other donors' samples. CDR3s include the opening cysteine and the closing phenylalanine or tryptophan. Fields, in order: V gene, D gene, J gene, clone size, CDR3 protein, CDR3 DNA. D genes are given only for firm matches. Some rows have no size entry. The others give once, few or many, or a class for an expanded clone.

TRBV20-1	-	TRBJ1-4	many	CSAAPGAVPNEKLFF	TGCAGTGCTGCCCCGGGGGCGGTGCCTAATGAAAAACTGTTTTTT
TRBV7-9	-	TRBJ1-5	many	CASSPHGRNQPQHF	TGTGCCAGCAGCCCTCATGGGAGGAATCAGCCCCAGCATTTT
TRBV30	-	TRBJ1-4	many	CAWNSNQIPKNEKLFF	TGTGCCTGGAACTCCAACCAGATCCCGAAGAATGAAAAACTGTTTTTT
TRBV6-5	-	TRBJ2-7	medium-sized	CASSYPGLARHSYEQYF	TGTGCCAGCAGTTACCCAGGGCTAGCGCGCCACTCCTACGAGCAGTACTTC
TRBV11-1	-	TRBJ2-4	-	CASSLDAGYGLHRNIQYF	TGCGCCAGCAGCTTAGATGCAGGCTACGGCCTCCACCGAAACATTCAGTACTTC
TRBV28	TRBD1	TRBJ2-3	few	CASSLLGTGTSVTDTQYF	TGTGCCAGCAGTTTACTAGGGACAGGAACTAGTGTCACAGATACGCAGTATTTT
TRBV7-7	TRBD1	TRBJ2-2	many	CASSQVGTGGSGELFF	TGTGCTAGCAGCCAGGTCGGGACAGGGGGCTCCGGGGAGCTGTTTTTT
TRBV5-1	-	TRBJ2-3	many	CASSLGVLSFTDTQYF	TGCGCCAGCAGCTTGGGAGTTCTTAGTTTCACAGATACGCAGTATTTT
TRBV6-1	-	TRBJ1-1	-	CASRGVNTEAFF	TGTGCCAGCAGGGGCGTGAACACTGAAGCTTTCTTT
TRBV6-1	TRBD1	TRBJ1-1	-	CASKRTGEGTEAFF	TGTGCCAGCAAAAGGACAGGGGAGGGGACTGAAGCTTTCTTT
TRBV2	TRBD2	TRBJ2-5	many	CASSRGTSGRVGAETQYF	TGTGCCAGCAGCCGCGGGACTAGCGGGAGGGTCGGTGCGGAGACCCAGTACTTC
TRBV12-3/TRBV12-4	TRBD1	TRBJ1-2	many	CASTLGGDPRIYGYTF	TGTGCCAGCACTCTAGGGGGCGACCCACGAATTTATGGCTACACCTTC
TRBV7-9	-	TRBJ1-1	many	CASSQQGLGEAFF	TGTGCCAGCAGCCAACAGGGATTGGGGGAAGCTTTCTTT
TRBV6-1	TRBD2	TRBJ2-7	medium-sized	CASSEAITSGYEQYF	TGTGCCAGCAGTGAAGCCATTACTAGCGGCTACGAGCAGTACTTC
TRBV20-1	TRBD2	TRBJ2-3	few	CSAQDGAGGGTDTQYF	TGCAGTGCGCAAGACGGGGCGGGAGGTGGTACAGATACGCAGTATTTT
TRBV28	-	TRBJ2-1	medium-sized	CASSLRQGRGLYNEQFF	TGTGCCAGCAGTTTAAGGCAGGGCAGGGGCCTCTACAATGAGCAGTTCTTC
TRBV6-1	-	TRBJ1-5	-	CASSELHTNQPQHF	TGTGCCAGCAGTGAATTACATACAAATCAGCCCCAGCATTTT
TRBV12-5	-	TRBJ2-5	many	CASGLVTTQETQYF	TGTGCTAGTGGTTTGGTCACAACTCAAGAGACCCAGTACTTC
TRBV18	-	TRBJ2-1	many	CASSPGQGPYNEQFF	TGTGCCAGCTCACCGGGGCAGGGGCCCTACAATGAGCAGTTCTTC
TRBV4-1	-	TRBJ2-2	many	CASRSTGELFF	TGCGCCAGCAGGTCGACCGGGGAGCTGTTTTTT
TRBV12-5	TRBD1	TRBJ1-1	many	CASGSSVPGQGNTEAFF	TGTGCTAGTGGTTCCAGCGTCCCGGGACAGGGGAACACTGAAGCTTTCTTT
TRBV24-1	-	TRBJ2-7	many	CATSDPPSFEQYF	TGTGCCACCAGTGACCCCCCTAGCTTTGAACAGTACTTC
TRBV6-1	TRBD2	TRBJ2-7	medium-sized	CASSPIVAGGSYEQYF	TGTGCCAGCAGTCCTATCGTAGCGGGAGGAAGCTACGAGCAGTACTTC